This TCR beta chain stems from a study of shared clonotypes between healthy human individuals. In the study overall: Researchers assigned three CD4 naive, three CD4 memory, two CD8 naive and one CD8 memory plate to each donor.

The naive CD8 fraction comprised CD45RO-negative cells positively selected for CCR7 and excluded terminally differentiated effector memory CD45RA+ cells. Each sorted subset replicate got 200 ng genomic DNA, about 33,000 genomes. Produced via immunoSEQ multiplex PCR; TCRdb's table is partial and in-frame only. This sample carries more than 2 million clones, just under 95% of them seen once, and the ten largest clones take 1% to 1.3%. Comments on this clone: Other DNA sequences in this sample translate to the same CDR3.

Trimming cost V 0 bases and J 4 bases; bases outside gene matches: 3. The CDR3 sequence is 15 residues long. Germline V lookup: CDR1 MGHRA, CDR2 YSYEKL. V is TRBV4-1 and J is TRBJ1-5; 7 bases match TRBD1. This clonotype was obtained from a man in his late teens or twenties in good health. Sequences were obtained from naive CD8+ T cells sorted from blood. CDR3 in DNA: TGCGCCAGCAGCCAAGATTTGACAGGGAATCAGCCCCAGCATTTT. It translates to CASSQDLTGNQPQHF.